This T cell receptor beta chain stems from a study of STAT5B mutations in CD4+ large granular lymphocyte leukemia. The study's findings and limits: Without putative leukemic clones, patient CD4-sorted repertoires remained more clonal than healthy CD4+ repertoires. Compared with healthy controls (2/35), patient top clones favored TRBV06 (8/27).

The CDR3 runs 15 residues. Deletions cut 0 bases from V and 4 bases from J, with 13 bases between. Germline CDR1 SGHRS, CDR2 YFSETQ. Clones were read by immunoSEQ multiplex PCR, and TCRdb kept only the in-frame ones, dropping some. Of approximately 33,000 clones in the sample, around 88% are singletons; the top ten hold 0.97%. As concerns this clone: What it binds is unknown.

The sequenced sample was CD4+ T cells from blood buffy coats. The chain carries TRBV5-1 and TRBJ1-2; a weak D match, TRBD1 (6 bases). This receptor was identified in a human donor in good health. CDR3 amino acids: CASSLGTGTTYGYTF. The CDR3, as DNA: TGCGCCAGCAGCTTGGGTACAGGGACAACCTATGGCTACACCTTC.